In this sample, the clone carrying this T cell receptor beta chain turned up a few times. The data were obtained in a study of T cells in Graves' hyperthyroidism and ophthalmopathy. The CDR3 regions of TCR beta were amplified from RNA transcripts. A set of HTBI primers served as the primers for a first-round RT-PCR of the TCR CDR3. Each CDR3 protein gets one entry after TCRdb re-called the multiplex PCR reads with MiXCR. The sample contains over 450,000 distinct CDR3 sequences, roughly 17% of which appear only once. The CDR3 totals 15 residues. Germline assignment: CDR1 SQVTM and CDR2 ANQGSEA. The V end lost 3 bases, the J end lost 5 bases, and 19 bases lay between the germline ends. Exclusions: uncontrolled infection, other autoimmune disease, pregnancy, lactation. More than 8.5 ml of fresh peripheral blood supplied the PBMCs.

The receptor's source is a woman aged 18 to 35 with Graves' ophthalmopathy. Material: blood. J is TRBJ1-2 and V is TRBV29-1; D is uncertain. CDR3: CSVDVERSPWYGYTF. DNA of the CDR3: TGCAGCGTTGATGTAGAAAGGTCTCCATGGTATGGCTACACCTTC.